One sample yielded the 32 T cell receptor beta chains listed below, sequenced in a study of response to subunit inactivated influenza vaccine. One entry per CDR3 protein results from TCRdb running MiXCR on the RT-PCR reads. This repertoire shows roughly 650,000 distinct CDR3 sequences, 15% to 19% found once; its top ten account for 11%. Sequencing was performed on PBMCs from blood, taken 11 to 12 days after vaccination. Source of these receptors: a man aged 45-65 years who received an inactivated influenza vaccine.

V usage is TRBV7-6 and J usage is TRBJ1-1, with D maybe TRBD1 (5 bases). The CDR3 sequence is 20 residues long. The germline V and J ends were trimmed by 0 bases and 3 bases, with 26 bases remaining between them. Germline CDR1 and CDR2: SGHVS and FNYEAQ. The CDR3 region is CASSLADRRVQKSGDTEAFF. CDR3 in DNA: TGTGCCAGCAGCTTAGCCGACAGAAGGGTCCAAAAAAGCGGGGACACTGAAGCTTTCTTT.

The chain combines TRBV3-1 with TRBJ2-7; no reliable D call. Trimming took 5 bases from V and 7 from J, leaving 12 bases between them. CDR3 length: 12 amino acids. CDR1 is LGHDT and CDR2 is YNNKEL in the germline V gene (reference sequence). The CDR3, as DNA: TGTGCCAGCAGCTACCGGCTTGATGAGCAGTACTTC. Protein: CASSYRLDEQYF.

The chain recombines TRBV12-3 or TRBV12-4 with TRBJ1-5; TRBD1 matches at 7 bases. The CDR3 extends over 13 amino acids. V shed 3 bases and J 6 bases; nucleotides not matched to a gene: 2. DNA for the CDR3: TGTGCCAGCAGTTTCAACAGGGGTCAGCCCCAGCATTTT. Translating it yields CASSFNRGQPQHF.

This clonotype was observed many times. The rearrangement uses TRBV29-1 and TRBJ2-5; the match to TRBD2 covers 12 bases. J was trimmed by 4 bases and V by 8 bases; bases with no gene match: 14. The V gene's germline CDR1 is SQVTM and CDR2 ANQGSEA. The CDR3 has 16 residues. The CDR3 loop is CSPSVLAGGIGETQYF. Here the CDR3 DNA reads TGCAGCCCCTCCGTCCTAGCGGGGGGGATAGGAGAGACCCAGTACTTC. The full variable domain, completed using reference TRBV29-1 and TRBJ2-5, is SAVISQKPSRDICQRGTSLTIQCQVDSQVTMMFWYRQQPGQSLTLIATANQGSEATYESGFVIDKFPISRPNLTFSTLTVSNMSPEDSSIYLCSPSVLAGGIGETQYFGPGTRLLVL.

This clonotype was detected a few times. The chain links TRBV19 to TRBJ2-2; possibly TRBD1 for D (6 bases). The CDR3 runs 16 residues. The germline CDR1 and CDR2 sequences are LNHDA and SQIVND (reference sequence). The V end was cut by 1 base, the J end by 4 bases, with 13 bases between. CDR3 in DNA: TGTGCCAGTAGTATAGGTAGGGGGAGTTTCACCGGGGAGCTGTTTTTT. Its translation is CASSIGRGSFTGELFF.

This chain uses TRBV11-2 with TRBJ2-1; perhaps TRBD2 as D (5 bases). This CDR3 has 15 residues. The ends were cut back, 6 bases at V and 3 bases at J, with 15 bases in the middle. The V gene's germline CDR1 is SGHAT and CDR2 FQNNGV. This CDR3 reads CASRGELLLYNEQFF. Here the CDR3 DNA reads TGTGCCAGCAGGGGAGAGCTACTCCTCTACAATGAGCAGTTCTTC.

This clonotype was picked up a small number of times. This chain connects TRBV7-6 to TRBJ2-3, with D possibly matching TRBD2 (6 bases). Germline assignment: CDR1 SGHVS and CDR2 FNYEAQ. The V end was cut by 4 bases, the J end by 2 bases, with 13 bases between. The CDR3 contains 15 residues. The CDR3 DNA is TGTGCCAGCAGCTATGGGGGGTCCCCCACAGATACGCAGTATTTT. Translation: CASSYGGSPTDTQYF.

The chain carries TRBV27 and TRBJ1-2; tentatively, D is TRBD1 (5 bases). V lost 6 bases, J lost 5 bases, and 13 bases lay in between. There are 13 residues in the CDR3. Germline V gene lookup returns CDR1 MNHEY and CDR2 SMNVEV (reference sequence). The CDR3 nucleotides are TGTGCCAGCAGAGCCGGGACGGATTATGGCTACACCTTC. It specifies CASRAGTDYGYTF.

This clonotype occurred a few times. This chain joins TRBV28 and TRBJ1-6; D gene uncertain. Germline V gives CDR1 MDHEN, CDR2 SYDVKM. The V gene lost 4 bases and the J gene lost 0 bases, with 13 bases spanning the gap. The CDR3 sequence is 17 residues long. The CDR3 nucleotides are TGTGCCAGCAGTTCCCAAAGACTGAGCTCCTATAATTCACCCCTCCACTTT. Protein sequence: CASSSQRLSSYNSPLHF.

This clonotype showed up just a few times. The V and J genes are TRBV11-2 and TRBJ1-6; D gene unclear. This CDR3 is built from 12 residues. In germline, CDR1 is SGHAT, CDR2 FQNNGV. Trimming removed 3 bases from V and 10 bases from J, with 7 bases in between. CDR3 nucleotides: TGTGCCAGCAGCTTTGGGCGATCACCCCTCCACTTT. Translation: CASSFGRSPLHF.

This clonotype was counted a few times. This rearrangement joins TRBV7-9 to TRBJ1-2; D perhaps matches TRBD1 (6 bases). Germline V lookup: CDR1 SEHNR, CDR2 FQNEAQ (reference sequence). This CDR3 is 15 amino acids long. V was clipped by 5 bases and J by 2 bases, with 15 bases between them. This CDR3 reads CASSGYEGENYGYTF. The CDR3 coding sequence is TGTGCCAGCAGCGGCTACGAGGGGGAGAACTATGGCTACACCTTC. Complete variable domain (other parts from reference TRBV7-9 and TRBJ1-2): DTGVSQNPRHKITKRGQNVTFRCDPISEHNRLYWYRQTLGQGPEFLTYFQNEAQLEKSRLLSDRFSAERPKGSFSTLEIQRTEQGDSAMYLCASSGYEGENYGYTFGSGTRLTVV.

This clonotype showed up just a few times. V is TRBV5-1 and J is TRBJ2-2; D call uncertain. This CDR3 has 14 amino acids. V was trimmed by 0 bases and J by 7 bases, leaving 10 bases between them. Germline V gives CDR1 SGHRS, CDR2 YFSETQ. Here the CDR3 DNA reads TGCGCCAGCAGCTTGGGATCCCCGGGCGGGGAGCTGTTTTTT. Protein product: CASSLGSPGGELFF.

The CDR3 loop is CASRQGEGENEQYF. CDR3 nucleotide sequence: TGTGCCAGCAGACAGGGGGAAGGGGAAAACGAGCAGTACTTC. This rearrangement joins TRBV12-3 or TRBV12-4 to TRBJ2-7; 8 positions agree with TRBD1. J gave up 5 bases and V 6 bases, and 9 bases lay outside the gene matches. This CDR3 spans 14 amino acids.

This clonotype was observed a few times. V is TRBV28 and J is TRBJ2-3; D not resolved. This CDR3 is 15 amino acids long. Deletions cut 1 base from V and 5 bases from J, with 13 bases between. Looked up from germline, CDR1 is MDHEN and CDR2 is SYDVKM. CDR3 in amino acids: CASSLLALSQDTQYF. In nucleotides, the CDR3 is TGTGCCAGCAGTTTATTGGCCCTTTCCCAAGATACGCAGTATTTT.

This clonotype has just a few counts. The chain recombines TRBV7-8 with TRBJ2-1; D possibly uses TRBD1 or TRBD2 (5 bases each). Germline CDR1 is SGHVS and CDR2 is FQNEAQ. This CDR3 has 15 amino acids. Between the trimmed V and J ends, which lost 2 bases and 7 bases, there was a span of 15 bases. For the CDR3, the DNA is TGTGCCAGCAGCTTACCAACAGGTTCGGGGAATGAGCAGTTCTTC. It yields the protein CASSLPTGSGNEQFF.

This clonotype was observed many times. The J gene is TRBJ2-1, the V gene TRBV12-3 or TRBV12-4; 16 bases align to TRBD2. This CDR3 is built from 21 residues. After removal of 0 bases from V and 3 bases from J, the junction contained 11 bases not matched to a gene. The DNA of the CDR3 is TGTGCCAGCAGTTTAGCGACCGGGGGACTAGCGGGAGGGGTAGGCTACAATGAGCAGTTCTTC. Amino acids: CASSLATGGLAGGVGYNEQFF.

The CDR3 nucleotides are TGTGCCAGCAGCCCCCGGTTCGACAGGGAAAGGGGTGAAAAACTGTTTTTT. It specifies CASSPRFDRERGEKLFF. The rearrangement joins TRBV28 to TRBJ1-4; 7 bases agree with TRBD1. The V gene's germline CDR1 is MDHEN and CDR2 SYDVKM. Trimming removed 6 bases from V and 7 bases from J; junction bases left unmatched: 17. The CDR3 is 17 residues long.

This clonotype was observed many times. The chain uses TRBV29-1 and TRBJ2-6; 7 nucleotides match TRBD1. The CDR3 runs 19 residues. Trimming took 3 bases from V and 0 from J; bases not matched to a gene: 14. The V gene's germline CDR1 is SQVTM and CDR2 ANQGSEA. The CDR3 loop reads CSVEVLGTVYSSGANVLTF. As DNA, the CDR3 is TGCAGCGTTGAGGTTCTCGGGACAGTATACAGCTCTGGGGCCAACGTCCTGACTTTC.

This clonotype came up a few times. The CDR3 DNA reads TGTGCCAGCAGCCAATGGACAGGGGGCAATGAGCAGTTCTTC. Translating it yields CASSQWTGGNEQFF. The rearrangement uses TRBV7-9 and TRBJ2-1; 10 bases fit TRBD1. The CDR3 covers 14 residues. Per germline, CDR1 SEHNR and CDR2 FQNEAQ (reference sequence). V lost 5 bases, J lost 6 bases, and 4 bases stayed unmatched. The entire variable domain, with the rest obtained from reference TRBV7-9 and TRBJ2-1, is as follows: DTGVSQNPRHKITKRGQNVTFRCDPISEHNRLYWYRQTLGQGPEFLTYFQNEAQLEKSRLLSDRFSAERPKGSFSTLEIQRTEQGDSAMYLCASSQWTGGNEQFFGPGTRLTVL.

The chain couples TRBV20-1 to TRBJ2-7; no firm D call. This CDR3 has 13 amino acids. Germline assignment: CDR1 DFQATT and CDR2 SNEGSKA (reference sequence). V shed 0 bases and J shed 0 bases, with 6 bases lying between them. The chain's CDR3 is CSARDTVSYEQYF. Here the CDR3 DNA reads TGCAGTGCTAGAGACACAGTCTCCTACGAGCAGTACTTC.

The V gene is TRBV5-4, the J gene TRBJ2-3; D gene unclear. The CDR3 is made up of 14 amino acids. CDR1 is SGHNT and CDR2 is YYREEE in the germline V gene (reference sequence). Trimming removed 3 bases from V and 0 bases from J, with 8 bases in between. CDR3 region: CASSSHHSTDTQYF. Written as DNA, the CDR3 is TGTGCCAGCAGCTCCCACCACAGCACAGATACGCAGTATTTT.

The chain recombines TRBV10-2 with TRBJ1-2; D remains unclear. V lost 7 bases and J lost 2, with 14 bases in between. This CDR3 is built from 14 residues. From germline, CDR1 is WSHSY and CDR2 SAAADI. Here the CDR3 DNA reads TGCGCCAGCAAGCCGCAACCCGGGAACTATGGCTACACCTTC. Its translation: CASKPQPGNYGYTF.

This clonotype appeared many times. The CDR3: CASSPGLATNEQFF. The CDR3 region has the DNA TGCGCCAGCAGCCCGGGACTAGCGACCAATGAGCAGTTCTTC. The J gene is TRBJ2-1, the V gene TRBV5-1; 10 bases match TRBD2. CDR1 SGHRS and CDR2 YFSETQ come from the germline V gene. This CDR3 has 14 amino acids. Unmatched junction bases numbered 4, after V lost 4 bases and J lost 6 bases.

J is TRBJ1-1 and V is TRBV12-3 or TRBV12-4; unclear D gene. This CDR3 is 13 amino acids long. V was shortened by 5 bases and J by 2 bases, with 9 bases between the two germline ends. CDR3 nucleotides: TGTGCCAGCAGTCCACGACCCAACACTGAAGCTTTCTTT. Translation: CASSPRPNTEAFF.

The rearrangement links TRBV15 to TRBJ2-1, with no clear D. The CDR3 has 12 residues. Looked up from germline, CDR1 is LNHNV and CDR2 is YYDKDF (reference sequence). V lost 0 bases and J lost 9, with 6 bases in between. The CDR3 here is CATSRDYVEQFF. The CDR3, as DNA: TGTGCCACCAGCAGAGATTATGTTGAGCAGTTCTTC.

This clonotype has just a few counts. J is TRBJ2-5 and V is TRBV7-7, with TRBD2 matching 9 bases. The CDR3 is 14 amino acids. The trim removed 6 bases at V and 5 bases at J, leaving 7 bases unmatched. Germline lookup yields CDR1 SSHAT and CDR2 FNYEAQ (reference sequence). CDR3 coding DNA: TGTGCCAGCAGTAGCCTAGCGGGATGGGAGACCCAGTACTTC. Translation: CASSSLAGWETQYF.

This clonotype was observed once. J is TRBJ2-2 and V is TRBV7-2; weak D call: TRBD2 (6 bases). This CDR3 region has 14 residues. CDR1 and CDR2 (germline): SGHTA, FQGNSA. Trimming cost V 0 bases and J 6 bases, with 8 bases left between them. The CDR3 coding sequence is TGTGCCAGCAGCTTAGCACGCGGGGCCGGGGAGCTGTTTTTT. Translation: CASSLARGAGELFF.

The chain joins TRBV15 to TRBJ2-5; a possible D gene is TRBD2 (6 bases). The CDR3 has 15 residues. Germline V lookup: CDR1 LNHNV, CDR2 YYDKDF (reference sequence). The V gene lost 9 bases and the J gene lost 5 bases, with 22 bases spanning the gap. The CDR3 DNA reads TGTGCCACTCAGCGGGCACCCGAGGGTGGGGAGACCCAGTACTTC. The encoded protein is CATQRAPEGGETQYF.

The chain is built from TRBV5-5 and TRBJ2-1; D is possibly TRBD1 or TRBD2 (6 bases each). This CDR3 is 16 amino acids long. From germline, CDR1 is SGHKS and CDR2 YYEKEE (reference sequence). The V and J ends lost 3 bases and 4 bases respectively, with 17 bases between them. CDR3 nucleotide sequence: TGTGCCAGCAGCTCTGGGGGGCTAGCGTTATACAATGAGCAGTTCTTC. It codes for CASSSGGLALYNEQFF.

V is TRBV6-1 and J is TRBJ2-2, with 15 nucleotides matching TRBD2. Losses at the gene ends were 6 bases for V and 6 bases for J; bases not matched to a gene: 8. This CDR3 has 17 residues. CDR1 is MNHNS and CDR2 is SASEGT in the germline V gene. The CDR3 region has the DNA TGTGCCAGCAGGGGGACTAGCGGGGGGCCGGGTGCCGGGGAGCTGTTTTTT. Its translation: CASRGTSGGPGAGELFF.

This clonotype has at least ten counts. The chain is built from TRBV5-5 and TRBJ1-2, with 7 bases lining up with TRBD1. The CDR3 is 16 amino acids. The V gene end was trimmed by 3 bases and the J gene end by 5 bases; junction bases not matched to a gene: 13. CDR1 is SGHKS and CDR2 is YYEKEE in the germline V gene (reference sequence). In DNA form, the CDR3 reads TGTGCCAGCAGCTCCGAGCCGGGACAGATCTTTTATGGCTACACCTTC. Translating gives CASSSEPGQIFYGYTF.

V and J are TRBV4-3 and TRBJ2-5; 11 bases map to TRBD2. V shed 4 bases, J shed 1 base, and the junction held 11 bases outside the gene matches. CDR1 and CDR2 (germline): LGHNA, YSLEER. CDR3 length equals 18 residues. The CDR3 bases are TGCGCCAGCAGCCCCCGACTTACTAGCGGGAGCGTCCAAGAGACCCAGTACTTC. Amino acid sequence: CASSPRLTSGSVQETQYF.